This T cell receptor (beta chain) was retrieved from a study of cytomegalovirus exposure and HLA in healthy donors. This CDR3 has 16 amino acids. The trim removed 0 bases at V and 3 bases at J, leaving 6 bases unmatched. Per the germline V gene, CDR1 is SGHRS and CDR2 is YFSETQ. The study ran its PCR with 60 Vbeta and 13 Jbeta primers. The table came from immunoSEQ multiplex PCR; TCRdb's copy has only in-frame clones and leaves some out. The top ten hold about 8.4% of the sample, which has approximately 110,000 clones, under 85% seen once. V gene TRBV5-1 combines with J gene TRBJ2-7, with 10 bases fitting TRBD1. The TCR originated in a middle-aged man in good health and CMV-seronegative. Sequencing was done on a sample of PBMCs. The CDR3 spells CASSLARGTGVYEQYF. The CDR3, as DNA: TGCGCCAGCAGCTTGGCTCGCGGGACAGGGGTCTACGAGCAGTACTTC.